This TCR beta chain was captured by sequencing in a study of post-analysis software for immune sequencing data. Points from the study as a whole: With TRBV5-6, TRBV5-1 and TRBV20-1 included, 4 or 5 TRBV segments were more frequent in patients than in controls. By F measure, strong co-clustering occurred among samples prepared in the same batch.

This clonotype has more than one count but fewer than ten. Its cognate antigen is unknown. Each TCR beta cDNA library carried unique molecular identifiers. With about 0.95 to 11 million T cells as the source, a few hundred thousand cDNA molecules resulted. TCRdb fed the PCR reads into MiXCR, producing one record per CDR3 protein. The sample records roughly 800,000 distinct CDR3 sequences, less than 35% being singletons. Trimming cost V 2 bases and J 0 bases; bases outside gene matches: 6. CDR1 and CDR2 (germline): LGHDT, YNNKEL (reference sequence). The CDR3 is 17 residues long. The clonotype originates from a girl between 5 and 17 years old with multiple sclerosis. The source material was blood. The chain is built from TRBV3-1 and TRBJ2-1; 8 nucleotides align to TRBD2. The DNA of the CDR3 is TGTGCCAGCAGCCAATTAGCGGGATCCAACTCCTACAATGAGCAGTTCTTC. Residues: CASSQLAGSNSYNEQFF.